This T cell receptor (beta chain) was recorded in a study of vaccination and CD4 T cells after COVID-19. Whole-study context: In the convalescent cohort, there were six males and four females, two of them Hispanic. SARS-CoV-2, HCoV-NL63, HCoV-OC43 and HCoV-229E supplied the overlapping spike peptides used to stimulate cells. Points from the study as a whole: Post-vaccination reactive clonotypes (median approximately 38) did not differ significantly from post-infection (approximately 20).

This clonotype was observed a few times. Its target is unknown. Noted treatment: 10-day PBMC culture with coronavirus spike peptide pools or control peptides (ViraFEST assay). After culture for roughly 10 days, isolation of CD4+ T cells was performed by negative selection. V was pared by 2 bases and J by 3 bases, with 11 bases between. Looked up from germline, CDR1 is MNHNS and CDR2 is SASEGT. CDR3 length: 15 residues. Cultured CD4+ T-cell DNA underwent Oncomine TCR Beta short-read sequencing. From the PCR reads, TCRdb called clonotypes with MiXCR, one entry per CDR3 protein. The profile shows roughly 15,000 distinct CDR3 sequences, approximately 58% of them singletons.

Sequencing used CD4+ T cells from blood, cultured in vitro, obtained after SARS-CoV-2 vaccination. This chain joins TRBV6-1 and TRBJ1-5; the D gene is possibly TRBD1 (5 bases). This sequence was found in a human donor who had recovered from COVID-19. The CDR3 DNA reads TGTGCCAGCAGTGAACACTCAGGGCACAATCAGCCCCAGCATTTT. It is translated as CASSEHSGHNQPQHF.